The 29 T cell receptor beta chains listed next were all sequenced from one sample in a study of blood T cell repertoires in COVID-19. Sequencing used immunoSEQ multiplex PCR; TCRdb keeps in-frame clones, though not all of them. The sample holds roughly 300,000 clones, 85% seen once. The source material was peripheral blood. Receptors were obtained from a human donor in a cohort sampled during active COVID-19.

V is TRBV18 and J is TRBJ2-1; weak D call: TRBD1 (5 bases). CDR1 and CDR2 from the germline V gene are KGHSH and LQKENI. The V end was cut by 3 bases, the J end by 3 bases, with 15 bases between. The CDR3 has 16 residues. This chain's CDR3 is CASSPGQISVYNEQFF. DNA of the CDR3: TGTGCCAGCTCACCTGGACAAATATCGGTCTACAATGAGCAGTTCTTC.

The chain joins TRBV6-5 to TRBJ1-2; 9 positions match TRBD1. Trimming took 8 bases from V and 0 from J; bases not matched to a gene: 7. The V gene's germline CDR1 is MNHEY and CDR2 SVGAGI. This CDR3 is 15 amino acids long. The CDR3, as DNA: TGTGCCAGCGACAGGGGGACAGCTACTAACTATGGCTACACCTTC. Translated: CASDRGTATNYGYTF.

The gene calls are TRBV5-8 and TRBJ2-5; 8 nucleotides agree with TRBD2. There are 14 residues in the CDR3. Germline V gene lookup returns CDR1 SGHTS and CDR2 YDEGEE. Unmatched junction bases numbered 3, after V lost 4 bases and J lost 1 base. The CDR3 DNA reads TGTGCCAGCAGCCTGACTAGCGTCCAAGAGACCCAGTACTTC. This gives the protein CASSLTSVQETQYF.

This chain connects TRBV7-2 to TRBJ1-5; D is uncertain. V lost 1 base, J lost 0 bases, and 10 bases lay in between. The germline gives CDR1 SGHTA, CDR2 FQGNSA. The CDR3 spans 16 residues. The CDR3 sequence: CASSLVGSYSNQPQHF. The CDR3 bases are TGTGCCAGCAGCTTAGTGGGCAGCTATAGCAATCAGCCCCAGCATTTT.

This clone was found once. The CDR3, as DNA: TGTGCCAGCAGCCTAGGGGGGGCGGATACGCAGTATTTT. Its protein is CASSLGGADTQYF. The chain links TRBV7-3 to TRBJ2-3, with a tentative D call TRBD2 (7 bases). Trimming removed 5 bases from V and 6 bases from J, with 12 bases in between. Per the germline V gene, CDR1 is SGHTA and CDR2 is FQGTGA. The CDR3 runs 13 residues.

The V gene is TRBV11-3, the J gene TRBJ2-1; 8 bases are a match to TRBD2. Germline V CDR1 and CDR2: SGHNT, YENEEA. There are 14 residues in the CDR3. With V trimmed by 5 bases and J by 8 bases, 8 bases remained unmatched. The CDR3 DNA sequence: TGTGCCAGCAGCAACGGGGGGGGCCTCGATGAGCAGTTCTTC. Its translation is CASSNGGGLDEQFF. The full variable domain, completed using reference TRBV11-3 and TRBJ2-1, is EAGVVQSPRYKIIEKKQPVAFWCNPISGHNTLYWYLQNLGQGPELLIRYENEEAVDDSQLPKDRFSAERLKGVDSTLKIQPAELGDSAVYLCASSNGGGLDEQFFGPGTRLTVL.

The chain links TRBV5-1 to TRBJ1-2; D call uncertain. From germline, CDR1 is SGHRS and CDR2 YFSETQ. The CDR3 totals 13 residues. Trimming stripped 2 bases from V and 4 bases from J, with 9 bases between. CDR3 in amino acids: CASSFSSGYGYTF. CDR3 DNA sequence: TGCGCCAGCAGCTTTTCTTCGGGCTATGGCTACACCTTC.

J is TRBJ2-7 and V is TRBV27, with D unresolved. Trimming shortened V by 4 bases and J by 3 bases, and 16 bases separated the two germline ends. CDR1 is MNHEY, CDR2 SMNVEV, per germline (reference sequence). The CDR3 loop spans 15 amino acids. Here the CDR3 reads CASSSVRKRDYEQYF. The CDR3 DNA sequence: TGTGCCAGCAGTTCGGTCAGGAAACGCGACTACGAGCAGTACTTC.

The chain couples TRBV19 to TRBJ1-4; the D is unclear. V lost 7 bases to trimming and J lost 8 bases, with 20 bases between them. The CDR3 runs to 15 residues. The germline gives CDR1 LNHDA, CDR2 SQIVND (reference sequence). CDR3 coding DNA: TGTGCCAGTACCCAACTGGGAGTGGAAAGAGAAAAACTGTTTTTT. Its protein product is CASTQLGVEREKLFF.

This chain links TRBV7-6 with TRBJ1-1; D is undetermined. V was cut by 2 bases and J by 5 bases, with 12 bases left in between. CDR1 and CDR2 from the germline V gene are SGHVS and FNYEAQ. CDR3 length: 14 amino acids. CDR3 bases: TGTGCCAGCAGCTTAATTCCGTCTGTGACTGAAGCTTTCTTT. This encodes CASSLIPSVTEAFF.

The CDR3 DNA reads as TGTGCCAGCAGTCCCGGGATTAACTATGGCTACACCTTC. Its protein is CASSPGINYGYTF. V usage is TRBV6-2 or TRBV6-3 and J usage is TRBJ1-2; D not resolved. The germline V gene encodes CDR1 MNHEY and CDR2 SVGEGT. The CDR3 totals 13 residues. The V end was cut by 5 bases, the J end by 1 base, with 8 bases between.

This clone was counted a single time. The chain is built from TRBV5-5 and TRBJ1-1, with 7 nucleotides matching TRBD1. The junction had 10 bases not matched to a gene; V was cut back by 4 bases and J by 7 bases. CDR1 is SGHKS and CDR2 is YYEKEE in the germline V gene (reference sequence). The CDR3 runs 14 residues. The DNA of the CDR3 is TGTGCCAGCAGCCTGACAGGGAGCAGGAATGAAGCTTTCTTT. The encoded protein is CASSLTGSRNEAFF.

The chain uses TRBV30 and TRBJ1-1; D unresolved. This CDR3 region has 13 residues. CDR1 and CDR2 from the germline V gene are GTSNPN and SVGIG (reference sequence). V lost 4 bases and J 0 bases, leaving 9 bases between the germline ends. CDR3 sequence: CAWNGQLNTEAFF. Here the CDR3 DNA reads TGTGCCTGGAATGGGCAACTGAACACTGAAGCTTTCTTT.

The gene calls are TRBV9 and TRBJ1-3; possibly TRBD1 for D (5 bases). The CDR3 is 15 residues long. Trimming took 0 bases from V and 0 from J, leaving 7 bases between them. Germline CDR1 SGDLS, CDR2 YYNGEE. The CDR3 DNA follows: TGTGCCAGCAGCGTAGGCAGGGACTCTGGAAACACCATATATTTT. Translating it yields CASSVGRDSGNTIYF.

This rearrangement joins TRBV27 to TRBJ2-3; 9 nucleotides match TRBD2. Trimming took 3 bases from V and 8 from J; bases not matched to a gene: 6. The germline V gene encodes CDR1 MNHEY and CDR2 SMNVEV (reference sequence). This CDR3 is 14 amino acids long. The CDR3: CASSLTTSGFTQYF. CDR3 nucleotide sequence: TGTGCCAGCAGTTTGACGACTAGCGGCTTTACGCAGTATTTT.

This chain links TRBV6-6 with TRBJ1-3; 10 bases fit TRBD1. Germline CDR1 is MNHNY and CDR2 is SVGAGI (reference sequence). V trimming: 7 bases; J trimming: 11 bases; junction bases outside the gene matches: 11. CDR3 length: 14 amino acids. Here the CDR3 DNA reads TGTGCCAGCACCTTGACAGGGGGCAATTGGCCCATATATTTT. Amino acids: CASTLTGGNWPIYF.

The chain employs TRBV4-1 and TRBJ2-1; the D is unclear. The CDR3 runs to 12 residues. Germline V lookup: CDR1 MGHRA, CDR2 YSYEKL. Trimming shortened V by 4 bases and J by 8 bases, and 9 bases separated the two germline ends. The CDR3 is CASSPRRDEQFF. CDR3 coding DNA: TGCGCCAGCAGCCCTCGACGGGATGAGCAGTTCTTC.

This clone was detected only once. The chain links TRBV27 to TRBJ2-7, with D possibly TRBD2 on 5 matching bases. Trimming pared 2 bases from V and 2 bases from J, leaving 10 bases between. CDR3 length equals 14 residues. Germline V gene data show CDR1 as MNHEY and CDR2 as SMNVEV (reference sequence). CDR3 residues: CASSLTGKPYEQYF. In nucleotides, the CDR3 is TGTGCCAGCAGTTTAACGGGGAAACCCTACGAGCAGTACTTC.

The V call is TRBV3-1 (or the pseudogene TRBV3-2), the J call TRBJ2-7; no firm D call. The V gene's germline CDR1 is LGHDT and CDR2 YNNKEL (reference sequence). The CDR3 loop spans 14 amino acids. Trimming removed 0 bases from V and 1 base from J, with 7 bases in between. CDR3 loop: CASSQDPRSYEQYF. The CDR3 DNA is TGTGCCAGCAGCCAAGACCCCAGGTCCTACGAGCAGTACTTC.

The V gene is TRBV6-5, the J gene TRBJ1-2; 9 bases map to TRBD1. J lost 7 bases, V lost 6 bases, and 6 bases had no gene match. This CDR3 has 13 amino acids. CDR1 is MNHEY and CDR2 is SVGAGI in the germline V gene. The CDR3 loop reads CASSLQGAGGYTF. In DNA, the CDR3 is TGTGCCAGCAGCCTACAGGGGGCAGGTGGCTACACCTTC.

The chain recombines TRBV19 with TRBJ1-2, with D unresolved. Per the germline V gene, CDR1 is LNHDA and CDR2 is SQIVND (reference sequence). The CDR3 runs 15 residues. Trimming left V 0 bases short and J 4 bases short, with 12 bases between. The CDR3 here is CASSIDQAVFYGYTF. As DNA, the CDR3 is TGTGCCAGTAGTATAGATCAAGCGGTATTCTATGGCTACACCTTC.

In this sample, this clone turned up once. The gene calls are TRBV19 and TRBJ2-5; 7 bases agree with TRBD1. Per the germline V gene, CDR1 is LNHDA and CDR2 is SQIVND (reference sequence). Unmatched junction bases numbered 6, after V lost 3 bases and J lost 5 bases. The CDR3 length is 14 residues. CDR3 protein: CASSMSQGSETQYF. The CDR3 bases are TGTGCCAGTAGTATGTCACAGGGGTCTGAGACCCAGTACTTC.

V usage is TRBV3-1 (or the pseudogene TRBV3-2) and J usage is TRBJ1-1; no clear D gene. In germline, CDR1 is LGHDT, CDR2 YNNKEL (reference sequence). V shed 0 bases and J shed 1 base, with 9 bases lying between them. There are 15 residues in the CDR3. DNA of the CDR3: TGTGCCAGCAGCCAAGACGGCGGTTGGAACACTGAAGCTTTCTTT. Translation: CASSQDGGWNTEAFF.

As concerns this clone: Different DNA sequences within this sample yield the same CDR3. The rearrangement joins TRBV5-4 to TRBJ1-2; TRBD1 agrees at 9 bases. With V trimmed by 4 bases and J by 3 bases, 4 bases remained unmatched. In germline, CDR1 is SGHNT, CDR2 YYREEE (reference sequence). This CDR3 contains 14 residues. The CDR3 DNA follows: TGTGCCAGCAGCCTACGGACAGGGGACTATGGCTACACCTTC. It encodes CASSLRTGDYGYTF.

This clone was detected only once. The chain has TRBV7-3 and TRBJ2-7, with 7 bases fitting TRBD1. The CDR3 totals 15 residues. From germline, CDR1 is SGHTA and CDR2 FQGTGA. V lost 1 base, J lost 2 bases, and 5 bases stayed unmatched. CDR3 sequence reads: CASSLNRGSAYEQYF. For the CDR3, the DNA is TGTGCCAGCAGCTTAAACAGGGGTTCAGCCTACGAGCAGTACTTC.

This chain joins TRBV27 and TRBJ2-7, with 9 bases identical to TRBD1. V shed 6 bases and J 4 bases; nucleotides not matched to a gene: 10. The germline V gene encodes CDR1 MNHEY and CDR2 SMNVEV (reference sequence). The CDR3 is 15 amino acids. The CDR3 spells CASRPSGDRVYEQYF. Written as DNA, the CDR3 is TGTGCCAGCAGACCCTCCGGGGACAGGGTTTACGAGCAGTACTTC.

This sequence joins TRBV7-2 and TRBJ2-2; 7 bases fit TRBD2. The CDR3 runs 16 residues. Germline CDR1 is SGHTA and CDR2 is FQGNSA. V lost 0 bases to trimming and J lost 5 bases; unmatched junction nucleotides: 6. CDR3 sequence: CASSLALSGQTGELFF. The CDR3 DNA sequence: TGTGCCAGCAGCTTAGCTCTTAGCGGGCAAACCGGGGAGCTGTTTTTT.

The chain recombines TRBV9 with TRBJ2-3; 7 bases agree with TRBD2. The CDR3 is made up of 16 amino acids. Germline V gives CDR1 SGDLS, CDR2 YYNGEE. V lost 0 bases, J lost 2 bases, and 6 bases stayed unmatched. The CDR3 sequence is CASSVELAWATDTQYF. CDR3 bases: TGTGCCAGCAGCGTAGAACTAGCGTGGGCCACAGATACGCAGTATTTT.

The chain is built from TRBV23-1 and TRBJ1-5; weak D call: TRBD1 (5 bases). TRBV23-1 counts as an open reading frame of uncertain function. The V gene lost 10 bases and the J gene lost 4 bases, with 20 bases spanning the gap. CDR3 length equals 15 residues. In DNA form, the CDR3 reads TGCGCCACCCTCATCTCTGGGTCAGGGAATCAGCCCCAGCATTTT. The encoded protein is CATLISGSGNQPQHF.